These 25 T cell receptor beta chains were sequenced from one sample in a study of T cells in Graves' hyperthyroidism and ophthalmopathy. RNA transcripts provided the source from which TCR beta CDR3 regions were amplified. In the first-round RT-PCR of the TCR CDR3, the HTBI primer set was used. Using its own MiXCR run on the multiplex PCR reads, TCRdb lists one record per CDR3 protein. The profile covers some 570,000 distinct CDR3 sequences, with 12% to 15% appearing a single time and 7% to 9% taken by the ten largest. Sequencing was performed on blood. The receptors shown here come from a woman between 18 and 30 years old with Graves' ophthalmopathy.

The chain combines TRBV20-1 with TRBJ1-6, with TRBD1 matching over 9 bases. The CDR3 is made up of 14 amino acids. Germline CDR1 DFQATT, CDR2 SNEGSKA (reference sequence). The trim removed 5 bases at V and 6 bases at J, leaving 5 bases unmatched. The CDR3 bases are TGCAGTGCTGGACGGGGACAGGGTAATTCACCCCTCCACTTT. It specifies CSAGRGQGNSPLHF.

CDR3 protein: CASSRQGWDSPLHF. As DNA, the CDR3 is TGTGCCAGCAGCCGACAGGGATGGGATTCACCCCTCCACTTT. The chain carries TRBV7-9 and TRBJ1-6, with TRBD1 matching over 7 bases. V lost 5 bases to trimming and J lost 8 bases; unmatched junction nucleotides: 6. Germline V gives CDR1 SEHNR, CDR2 FQNEAQ (reference sequence). The length of the CDR3 is 14 residues.

This clonotype was counted ten times or more. The rearrangement joins TRBV6-5 to TRBJ2-5; tentative D call: TRBD2 (6 bases). The CDR3 is made up of 14 amino acids. Germline CDR1 is MNHEY and CDR2 is SVGAGI. Trimming removed 2 bases from V and 1 base from J, with 8 bases in between. The DNA for the CDR3 is TGTGCCAGCAGTTACCCGGGAGCCCAAGAGACCCAGTACTTC. Its protein is CASSYPGAQETQYF.

There are many counts of this clonotype. This chain connects TRBV7-8 to TRBJ1-1; D may be TRBD1 (6 bases). Germline CDR1 is SGHVS and CDR2 is FQNEAQ. The CDR3 length is 15 residues. V lost 1 base, J lost 5 bases, and 14 bases lay in between. CDR3 amino acids: CASSLEGGLRTEAFF. In nucleotides, the CDR3 is TGTGCCAGCAGCTTAGAGGGGGGGCTAAGAACTGAAGCTTTCTTT.

V is TRBV11-2 and J is TRBJ2-7, with D unclear. This CDR3 comprises 12 residues. The ends were cut back, 6 bases at V and 1 base at J, with 7 bases in the middle. CDR1 is SGHAT, CDR2 FQNNGV, per germline. The CDR3 region is CASRKGSYEQYF. The DNA for the CDR3 is TGTGCCAGCAGAAAAGGGTCCTACGAGCAGTACTTC.

This clonotype appeared many times. This chain connects TRBV7-8 to TRBJ2-2; 7 bases agree with TRBD1. This CDR3 region has 13 residues. After removal of 1 base from V and 8 bases from J, the junction contained 1 base not matched to a gene. Looked up from germline, CDR1 is SGHVS and CDR2 is FQNEAQ. The CDR3 sequence: CASSLDRGGELFF. DNA of the CDR3: TGTGCCAGCAGCTTAGACAGGGGTGGGGAGCTGTTTTTT.

The genes are TRBV19 and TRBJ2-2, with D hard to call. Trimming stripped 1 base from V and 3 bases from J, with 9 bases between. Germline V gives CDR1 LNHDA, CDR2 SQIVND (reference sequence). CDR3 length equals 15 residues. CDR3 DNA sequence: TGTGCCAGTAGTATAGTGGGAAGACACACCGGGGAGCTGTTTTTT. Amino acid sequence: CASSIVGRHTGELFF.

This clonotype showed up many times. The V gene is TRBV28, the J gene TRBJ2-7; TRBD1 matches 11 bases. Germline assignment: CDR1 MDHEN and CDR2 SYDVKM. V dropped 4 bases and J dropped 7; count of bases not matched to a gene: 6. This CDR3 is built from 14 residues. The CDR3 DNA is TGTGCCAGCAGTTCCGGGACAGGGGGGGGAGAGCAGTACTTC. Translated, it gives CASSSGTGGGEQYF. Using reference TRBV28 and TRBJ2-7 for the parts outside the CDR3, the full variable domain is DVKVTQSSRYLVKRTGEKVFLECVQDMDHENMFWYRQDPGLGLRLIYFSYDVKMKEKGDIPEGYSVSREKKERFSLILESASTNQTSMYLCASSSGTGGGEQYFGPGTRLTVT.

The J gene is TRBJ2-5, the V gene TRBV18; no clear D. The CDR3 has 14 amino acids. The V gene's germline CDR1 is KGHSH and CDR2 LQKENI. V was clipped by 3 bases and J by 2 bases, with 10 bases between them. CDR3 region: CASSPLENQETQYF. The CDR3 region has the DNA TGTGCCAGCTCACCGCTCGAAAATCAAGAGACCCAGTACTTC. Complete variable domain (other parts from reference TRBV18 and TRBJ2-5): NAGVMQNPRHLVRRRGQEARLRCSPMKGHSHVYWYRQLPEEGLKFMVYLQKENIIDESGMPKERFSAEFPKEGPSILRIQQVVRGDSAAYFCASSPLENQETQYFGPGTRLLVL.

This clonotype came up many times. The chain has TRBV28 and TRBJ2-7, with D perhaps TRBD1 (5 bases). The CDR3 contains 13 residues. Looked up from germline, CDR1 is MDHEN and CDR2 is SYDVKM. V was clipped by 4 bases and J by 4 bases, with 11 bases between them. CDR3 sequence reads: CASSWGPGYEQYF. The CDR3 DNA sequence: TGTGCCAGCAGTTGGGGCCCCGGGTACGAGCAGTACTTC.

This clonotype was counted ten times or more. The rearrangement links TRBV2 to TRBJ2-7; D possibly matches TRBD1 or TRBD2 (7 bases each). The CDR3 covers 13 residues. Germline CDR1 is SNHLY and CDR2 is FYNNEI. V was pared by 8 bases and J by 2 bases, with 13 bases between. The CDR3 DNA follows: TGTGCCAGCGAGTCAGGGGGGGCCTACGAGCAGTACTTC. Its translation: CASESGGAYEQYF.

This clonotype was counted at least ten times. This chain links TRBV28 with TRBJ2-3; D possibly uses TRBD1 or TRBD2 (5 bases each). Trimming removed 10 bases from V and 10 bases from J, with 24 bases in between. CDR3 length equals 14 residues. CDR1 MDHEN and CDR2 SYDVKM come from the germline V gene. This CDR3 is CATKTPGTPEAQYF. In DNA form, the CDR3 reads TGTGCCACCAAGACCCCCGGGACCCCGGAGGCGCAGTATTTT. The complete variable domain, with remaining parts taken from reference TRBV28 and TRBJ2-3, reads DVKVTQSSRYLVKRTGEKVFLECVQDMDHENMFWYRQDPGLGLRLIYFSYDVKMKEKGDIPEGYSVSREKKERFSLILESASTNQTSMYLCATKTPGTPEAQYFGPGTRLTVL.

This clonotype was seen a handful of times. The V call is TRBV6-1, the J call TRBJ1-5; D not certain. This CDR3 is built from 13 residues. Germline CDR1 MNHNS, CDR2 SASEGT. V was clipped by 4 bases and J by 6 bases, with 10 bases between them. The CDR3 bases are TGTGCCAGCAGTGGGGGATGGAGTCAGCCCCAGCATTTT. Translation gives CASSGGWSQPQHF.

This clonotype has ten or more counts. The chain joins TRBV5-8 to TRBJ2-7; D possibly corresponds to TRBD1 (6 bases). V was pared by 5 bases and J by 2 bases, with 14 bases between. This CDR3 spans 14 amino acids. Germline assignment: CDR1 SGHTS and CDR2 YDEGEE. The CDR3 loop reads CASRVGQQTYEQYF. The CDR3 region has the DNA TGTGCCAGCAGAGTAGGACAGCAAACCTACGAGCAGTACTTC.

This clonotype was seen repeatedly, ten times or more. The chain has TRBV27 and TRBJ2-3; the match to TRBD2 covers 8 bases. Germline V lookup: CDR1 MNHEY, CDR2 SMNVEV (reference sequence). Trimming removed 2 bases from V and 1 base from J; junction bases left unmatched: 5. This CDR3 region has 16 residues. The CDR3 bases are TGTGCCAGCAGTTTAAATCGGGGGGGCGGCACAGATACGCAGTATTTT. This codes for CASSLNRGGGTDTQYF.

A note on this clonotype: Its ends do not fully match the called genes, so a read error is possible. This sequence joins TRBV6-1 and TRBJ1-2; the D is unclear. The length of the CDR3 is 12 residues. Germline V gives CDR1 MNHNS, CDR2 SASEGT. The CDR3 coding sequence is TGTTCCAGCAGTCGATCAAACTATGGCTACACCTTC. Protein product: CSSSRSNYGYTF.

This clonotype has a handful of counts. CDR3 protein: CAIGGADTQYF. CDR3 coding DNA: TGTGCCATCGGGGGGGCAGATACGCAGTATTTT. The genes are TRBV10-3 and TRBJ2-3; 7 bases are a match to TRBD2. Germline values: CDR1 ENHRY, CDR2 SYGVKD. The CDR3 is 11 residues long. V was clipped by 8 bases and J by 4 bases; unmatched bases: 0.

This clonotype was observed many times. J is TRBJ2-2 and V is TRBV11-3; D possibly corresponds to TRBD1 (6 bases). Trimming took off 3 bases at V and 6 bases at J, with 8 bases between the two ends. The CDR3 is 13 residues long. Germline CDR1 is SGHNT and CDR2 is YENEEA. CDR3: CASSLSGAGELFF. The CDR3 DNA follows: TGTGCCAGCAGCTTGTCAGGGGCCGGGGAGCTGTTTTTT.

V gene TRBV4-1 combines with J gene TRBJ2-1; TRBD2 aligns across 11 bases. This CDR3 contains 16 residues. J was trimmed by 4 bases and V by 3 bases; bases with no gene match: 5. The germline gives CDR1 MGHRA, CDR2 YSYEKL. CDR3 coding DNA: TGCGCCAGCAGCCACCCCGGGACTAGCGGTTACAATGAGCAGTTCTTC. Its translation: CASSHPGTSGYNEQFF.

There are many counts of this clonotype. The genes are TRBV28 and TRBJ1-1; D might be TRBD1 (6 bases). The V gene lost 6 bases and the J gene lost 9 bases, with 29 bases spanning the gap. The CDR3 totals 17 residues. Germline V lookup: CDR1 MDHEN, CDR2 SYDVKM. The CDR3 here is CASRTPSGGRGILQAFF. The CDR3, as DNA: TGTGCCAGCAGAACCCCCTCGGGGGGCAGGGGAATTCTTCAAGCTTTCTTT.

A few counts support this clonotype. The DNA for the CDR3 is TGTGCCAGCAGCGGCAATGCTCGGGGCTATGGCTACACCTTC. Its protein is CASSGNARGYGYTF. V gene TRBV5-6 combines with J gene TRBJ1-2, with D uncertain. The CDR3 spans 14 residues. V dropped 4 bases and J dropped 4 bases, with 14 bases sitting between them. Germline CDR1 and CDR2: SGHDT and YYEEEE.

A note on this clonotype: This clone may be a read error of a much larger clone one base away. Here the CDR3 reads CASSHPDRLYGHTF. For the CDR3, the DNA is TGCGCCAGCAGCCACCCGGACAGACTCTATGGCCACACCTTC. The V call is TRBV5-1, the J call TRBJ1-2, with a possible D match to TRBD1 (6 bases). The CDR3 covers 14 residues. The germline gives CDR1 SGHRS, CDR2 YFSETQ.

The rearrangement uses TRBV5-1 and TRBJ1-1; D not certain. Trimming took off 7 bases at V and 3 bases at J, with 13 bases between the two ends. The CDR3 is made up of 13 amino acids. CDR1 and CDR2 from the germline V gene are SGHRS and YFSETQ. The CDR3 loop is CASRPLTDTEAFF. CDR3 coding DNA: TGCGCCAGCCGCCCCCTTACAGACACTGAAGCTTTCTTT.

In its sample, this clonotype was seen many times. V is TRBV20-1 and J is TRBJ2-7, with 8 bases fitting TRBD1. The CDR3 spans 15 residues. Germline V gene lookup returns CDR1 DFQATT and CDR2 SNEGSKA (reference sequence). After removal of 4 bases from V and 1 base from J, the junction contained 9 bases not matched to a gene. Here the CDR3 reads CSATARDRPSYEQYF. CDR3 nucleotide sequence: TGCAGTGCTACAGCCCGGGACAGGCCTTCCTACGAGCAGTACTTC.

This clonotype was seen more than once but under ten times. The chain is built from TRBV13 and TRBJ1-2; D is possibly TRBD1 (6 bases). The V end was cut by 5 bases, the J end by 7 bases, with 11 bases between. Germline V lookup: CDR1 PRHDT, CDR2 FYEKMQ (reference sequence). This CDR3 spans 12 amino acids. The CDR3: CASSTGAAGYTF. The CDR3 nucleotides read TGTGCCAGCAGCACGGGGGCGGCTGGCTACACCTTC.